This T cell receptor beta chain emerged from a study of blood T cell repertoires in COVID-19. For the study at large: The United States, Italy and Spain were the sources of the acute and convalescent COVID-19 samples.

In this sample, this clone turned up once. Clones were sequenced by immunoSEQ multiplex PCR, and TCRdb holds only the in-frame ones, with some missing. The repertoire holds 170,000 or so clones, with roughly 88% as singletons. CDR3 length: 15 amino acids. V dropped 6 bases and J dropped 2; count of bases not matched to a gene: 4. CDR1 is SNHLY, CDR2 FYNNEI, per germline. The receptor was isolated from a woman aged 18-29 years who had recovered from COVID-19. The chain joins TRBV2 to TRBJ2-1; TRBD2 matches at 10 bases. The specimen sequenced was PBMCs or T cells enriched from blood (not recorded which). CDR3 in DNA: TGTGCCAGCAGAGAAACTAGCGGGACCTACAATGAGCAGTTCTTC. Amino acids: CASRETSGTYNEQFF.